The source of this TCR beta chain is a study of shared clonotypes between healthy human individuals. Adults of Caucasian background living in Nashville, Tennessee made up all donors. With regard to this clone: What it binds is not known.

Germline values: CDR1 ENHRY, CDR2 SYGVKD. CDR3 length: 15 residues. V lost 6 bases, J lost 4 bases, and 8 bases stayed unmatched. Using immunoSEQ multiplex PCR, the repertoire was profiled, and TCRdb retains in-frame clones only, with some absent. This sample carries under 80,000 clones, over 55% of them seen once, and the ten largest clones take over 50%. General study points: Compared with clonotypes that all four donors shared, non-shared clonotypes had lower generation probabilities. Memory subsets generally showed smaller estimated richness than naive subsets did.

The receptor was isolated from a young man in good health. Sample: memory CD8+ T cells sorted from blood. Subset defined: CD45RO+ cells pooled with CCR7-negative TemRA cells. The rearrangement joins TRBV10-3 to TRBJ1-1; 10 nucleotides match TRBD1. CDR3 nucleotides: TGTGCCATCAGCGACAGGGGGCGGGGGAGCACTGAAGCTTTCTTT. This gives the protein CAISDRGRGSTEAFF.